The clone carrying this TCR beta chain was counted between two and nine times. TCRdb redid the calling of the reads with MiXCR, one entry per CDR3 protein. In the table there are around 88,000 distinct CDR3 sequences, around a third of which are singletons. CDR3 size: 16 residues. The germline V gene encodes CDR1 SGHRS and CDR2 YFSETQ. With V trimmed by 0 bases and J by 5 bases, 5 bases remained unmatched. The data are from a study of type 1 regulatory T cells. Study-level information: An in vitro protocol generated T-allo10, a Tr1-enriched, alloantigen-specific CD4 T cell product.

Sequencing was performed on CD4+ T cells, either the whole sample or a sorted fraction (not recorded which). V and J are TRBV5-1 and TRBJ2-1, with 10 positions matching TRBD2. The receptor was derived from a human donor in good health. DNA of the CDR3: TGCGCCAGCAGCTTGGCTCGGACTAGCGGTCACAATGAGCAGTTCTTC. It encodes CASSLARTSGHNEQFF.